The sequence of this TCR beta chain was determined in a study of shared clonotypes between healthy human individuals. The study's findings and limits: Collection of samples was limited to blood; tissue repertoires likely differ. A few donors had roughly 5% of their naive CD4 clonotypes in common.

Per sorted-subset replicate PCR, input was approximately 210 ng DNA, representing tens of thousands of T cell genomes. Libraries were prepared by immunoSEQ multiplex PCR; TCRdb keeps only in-frame clonotypes and omits some of them. The table has over a million clones, roughly 75% seen once; the top ten hold about 1.5%. Negatively enriched CD4+ T cells were divided by CD45RA into naive and memory. Trimming removed 1 base at V and 2 bases at J, with 9 bases between. CDR1 is SEHNR and CDR2 is FQNEAQ in the germline V gene (reference sequence). CDR3 length equals 14 residues. Remarks on this clone: Its antigen is currently unknown. This CDR3 is also generated by other DNA sequences in the sample.

What was sequenced was memory CD4+ T cells sorted from blood. Subset described: CD45RA-negative fraction. This clonotype originated in a young man in good health. The V and J genes are TRBV7-9 and TRBJ2-7; D may be TRBD2 (6 bases). The CDR3 bases are TGTGCCAGCAGCTTAGGCGGGACGGCCTACGAGCAGTACTTC. Its protein product is CASSLGGTAYEQYF.